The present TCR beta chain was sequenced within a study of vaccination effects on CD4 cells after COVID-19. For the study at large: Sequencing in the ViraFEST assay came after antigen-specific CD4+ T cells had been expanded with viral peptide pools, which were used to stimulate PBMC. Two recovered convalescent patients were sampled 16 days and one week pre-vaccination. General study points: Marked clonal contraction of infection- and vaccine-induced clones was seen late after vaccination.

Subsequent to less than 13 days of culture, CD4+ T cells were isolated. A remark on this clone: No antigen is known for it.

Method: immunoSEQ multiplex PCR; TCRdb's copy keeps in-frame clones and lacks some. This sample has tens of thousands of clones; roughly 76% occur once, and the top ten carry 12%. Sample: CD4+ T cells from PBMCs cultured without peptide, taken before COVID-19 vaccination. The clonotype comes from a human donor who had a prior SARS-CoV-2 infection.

This CDR3 is CASGNQETQYF. CDR3 nucleotide sequence: TGTGCTAGTGGTAATCAAGAGACCCAGTACTTC. This chain links TRBV12-5 with TRBJ2-5; no reliable D call. The germline V and J ends were trimmed by 5 bases and 2 bases, with 3 bases remaining between them. CDR1 LGHNT and CDR2 FRNRAP come from the germline V gene. This CDR3 has 11 amino acids.